The T cell receptor (beta chain) under discussion was sequenced for a study of T cell repertoires in cytomegalovirus infection (dated by TCRdb to between 2018 and 2021). In terms of the full investigation: Donor HLA type was relevant to the analysis, as public TCR beta signatures indicated carriage of CMV infection together with the matching HLA type. Overall results and qualifications from the work: In both this cohort and an independent cohort of 352 donors, the cumulative frequency of public TCR beta family members distinguished carriers of CMV infection plus the relevant HLA type. The ex vivo response was dominated by HLA-C-restricted CMV-specific TCR beta clonotypes, and the single most frequent clonotype in two of eight donors was supplied by these HLA-C-restricted clonotypes.

As concerns this clonotype: Which antigen it targets is not known. No base quality information exists; no much larger clone differs at one position.

Via the germline V gene, CDR1 is ENHRY and CDR2 SYGVKD. The junction shows trimming of 6 bases on V and 7 bases on J, and the gene matches do not reach 4 bases of it. Its CDR3 holds 13 amino acids, cysteine through phenylalanine. CDR3 DNA is the only sequence kept; it has 39 bases, read in frame from the first base. Sequencing took place on an Illumina HiSeq 1500. TCRdb handled the public reads itself, with Q25 trimming in fastp and clone calling in MiXCR, and kept productive beta chains. Each CDR3 protein appears once, grouped with its most common genes and DNA. In all, the sample holds under 250,000 distinct CDR3 sequences, and 6.5% of those were seen once. The top ten clonotypes cover under 7% of the sample.

The TCR sequence derives from a human donor in good health (CMV status not recorded). Some clones in this sample may be carry-over from other donors' samples. The sequenced sample consisted of PBMCs. The rearrangement joined TRBV10-3 to TRBJ1-5, and 9 bases in between align with TRBD1. The DNA sequence follows: TGTGCCATCAGACAGGGGGCTGGGCAGCCCCAGCATTTT. This gives the protein CAIRQGAGQPQHF.